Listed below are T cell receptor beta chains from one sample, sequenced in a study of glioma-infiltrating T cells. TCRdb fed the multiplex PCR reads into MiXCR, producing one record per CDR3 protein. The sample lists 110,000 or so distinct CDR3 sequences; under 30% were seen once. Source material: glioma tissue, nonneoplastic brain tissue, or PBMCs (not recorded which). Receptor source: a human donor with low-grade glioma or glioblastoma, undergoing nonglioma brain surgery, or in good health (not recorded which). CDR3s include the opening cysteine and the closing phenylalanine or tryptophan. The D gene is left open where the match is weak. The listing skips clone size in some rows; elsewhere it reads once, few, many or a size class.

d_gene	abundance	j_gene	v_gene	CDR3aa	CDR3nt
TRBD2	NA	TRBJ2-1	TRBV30	CAWKPPPAGVYNEQFF	TGTGCCTGGAAGCCCCCGCCAGCGGGAGTGTACAATGAGCAGTTCTTC
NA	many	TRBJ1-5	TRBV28	CASSLEVSFGQPQHF	TGTGCCAGCAGTTTAGAGGTATCCTTCGGTCAGCCCCAGCATTTT
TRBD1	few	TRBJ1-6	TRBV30	CAWMGQGVHNSPLHF	TGTGCCTGGATGGGACAGGGAGTGCATAATTCACCCCTCCACTTT
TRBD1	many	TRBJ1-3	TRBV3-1	CASSLLTGAGNTIYF	TGTGCCAGCAGCCTCCTGACAGGGGCTGGAAACACCATATATTTT
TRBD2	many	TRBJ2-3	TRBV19	CASSPGLAGSRGTQYF	TGTGCCAGTAGCCCGGGACTAGCGGGCTCACGAGGGACGCAGTATTTT
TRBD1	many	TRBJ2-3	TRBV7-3	CASSLTGTGLTDTQYF	TGTGCCAGCAGCTTAACCGGGACAGGGTTAACAGATACGCAGTATTTT
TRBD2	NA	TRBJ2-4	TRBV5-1	CASSLEAGRGQSHILAKNIQYF	TGCGCCAGCAGCTTGGAAGCGGGGCGAGGGCAGTCCCACATACTAGCCAAAAACATTCAGTACTTC
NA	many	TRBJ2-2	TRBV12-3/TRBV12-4	CASRTLNTGELFF	TGTGCCAGCAGGACTCTGAACACCGGGGAGCTGTTTTTT
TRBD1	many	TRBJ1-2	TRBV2	CASSPGQGDGYTF	TGTGCCAGCAGTCCCGGACAGGGTGATGGCTACACCTTC
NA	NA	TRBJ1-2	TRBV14	CASSQEWVNYGYTF	TGTGCCAGCAGCCAAGAGTGGGTGAACTATGGCTACACCTTC
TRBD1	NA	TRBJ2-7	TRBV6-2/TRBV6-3	CASIIPGTGGGEQYF	TGTGCCAGCATTATTCCCGGGACAGGGGGTGGCGAGCAGTACTTC
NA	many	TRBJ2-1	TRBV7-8	CASSLVVTGSYNEQFF	TGTGCCAGCAGCTTAGTGGTAACAGGGTCCTACAATGAGCAGTTCTTC
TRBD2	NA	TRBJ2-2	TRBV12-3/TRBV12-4	CASTQPSLAGGNTGELFF	TGTGCCAGCACCCAACCCTCACTAGCGGGGGGGAACACCGGGGAGCTGTTTTTT
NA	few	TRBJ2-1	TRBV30	CAWSVSLEQFF	TGTGCCTGGAGTGTATCACTTGAGCAGTTCTTC
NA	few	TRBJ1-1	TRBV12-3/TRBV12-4	CASSLEIEAFF	TGTGCCAGCAGTTTAGAAATTGAAGCTTTCTTT